Below are 28 T cell receptor beta chains sequenced from a single sample in a study of human T cells and chemical hapten exposure. Time point meaning: patch test 1, 2 weeks after DPC sensitization. Treatment of the sample: therapeutic diphenylcyclopropenone sensitization with weekly scalp DPC. TCRdb processed the RACE reads anew with MiXCR; each CDR3 protein has one entry. The table shows roughly 200,000 distinct CDR3 sequences, with about 20% occurring only once. This sample comprised whole blood, obtained in connection with sensitization to the hapten diphenylcyclopropenone (DPC). The receptors here all came from a woman aged 45 to 65 with alopecia areata. Some clones in this sample may be carry-over from other donors' samples.

This clonotype was seen a handful of times. This rearrangement joins TRBV7-2 to TRBJ1-1; no clear D. Germline-derived CDR1 and CDR2 are SGHTA and FQGNSA. There are 14 residues in the CDR3. V gave up 1 base and J gave up 3 bases, with 9 bases separating them. This CDR3 reads CASSLGAPYTEAFF. For the CDR3, the DNA is TGTGCCAGCAGCTTAGGAGCACCTTACACTGAAGCTTTCTTT.

This chain links TRBV29-1 with TRBJ2-2; D not resolved. The V gene's germline CDR1 is SQVTM and CDR2 ANQGSEA. V was trimmed by 0 bases and J by 0 bases, leaving 5 bases between them. The length of the CDR3 is 14 residues. The CDR3 is CSVEDSSNTGELFF. The CDR3 bases are TGCAGCGTTGAAGACAGTTCGAACACCGGGGAGCTGTTTTTT.

This clonotype occurred a few times. The chain combines TRBV25-1 with TRBJ2-5, with D perhaps matching TRBD1 (6 bases). This CDR3 has 15 residues. Between the trimmed V and J ends, which lost 1 base and 4 bases, there was a span of 13 bases. Germline loops: CDR1 MGHDK, CDR2 SYGVNS. The CDR3 nucleotides are TGTGCCAGCAGTGAATTGGCAGGGGCGGGAGAGACCCAGTACTTC. Translation: CASSELAGAGETQYF.

The genes are TRBV10-3 and TRBJ1-6; D is perhaps TRBD1 (5 bases). Trimming left V 5 bases short and J 10 bases short, with 12 bases between. CDR3 size: 13 residues. The germline V gene has CDR1 ENHRY and CDR2 SYGVKD. The CDR3 loop reads CAISMDMQSPLHF. CDR3 DNA: TGTGCCATCAGTATGGACATGCAGTCACCCCTCCACTTT.

The rearrangement links TRBV20-1 to TRBJ1-2; 11 nucleotides line up with TRBD1. Unmatched junction bases numbered 11, after V lost 0 bases and J lost 8 bases. Per germline, CDR1 DFQATT and CDR2 SNEGSKA (reference sequence). The CDR3 is 16 residues long. The DNA for the CDR3 is TGCAGTGCTAGAGATCGGGGGACAGGGGGAACGGAGGGCTACACCTTC. It yields the protein CSARDRGTGGTEGYTF.

V is TRBV12-5 and J is TRBJ2-7, with D unresolved. The V gene lost 4 bases and the J gene lost 3 bases, with 16 bases spanning the gap. The CDR3 is 15 amino acids. The germline V gene encodes CDR1 LGHNT and CDR2 FRNRAP. CDR3 sequence (DNA): TGTGCTAGTGGTTCGGGCGACCTAATCAACTACGAGCAGTACTTC. The encoded protein is CASGSGDLINYEQYF.

There are many counts of this clonotype. This chain joins TRBV7-2 and TRBJ1-2, with TRBD1 identical over 9 bases. This CDR3 comprises 17 residues. V trimming: 3 bases; J trimming: 2 bases; junction bases outside the gene matches: 10. The germline V gene encodes CDR1 SGHTA and CDR2 FQGNSA. CDR3 residues: CASSFTGGPPRNYGYTF. DNA of the CDR3: TGTGCCAGCAGCTTTACAGGGGGCCCTCCTAGAAACTATGGCTACACCTTC.

This clonotype has more than one count but fewer than ten. This chain uses TRBV29-1 with TRBJ1-4; D perhaps matches TRBD1 (6 bases). The CDR3 length is 12 residues. Germline loops: CDR1 SQVTM, CDR2 ANQGSEA. V lost 0 bases to trimming and J lost 10 bases, with 9 bases between them. DNA for the CDR3: TGCAGCGTTGAAGAACAGGGAACAAAACTGTTTTTT. Amino acid sequence: CSVEEQGTKLFF.

This clonotype was counted between two and nine times. The J gene is TRBJ1-4, the V gene TRBV28; D uncertain. This CDR3 is 12 amino acids long. V dropped 5 bases and J dropped 10 bases, with 11 bases sitting between them. From germline, CDR1 is MDHEN and CDR2 SYDVKM. The CDR3 protein is CASSQMTGKLFF. Here the CDR3 DNA reads TGTGCCAGCAGTCAAATGACGGGAAAACTGTTTTTT.

The J gene is TRBJ1-2, the V gene TRBV25-1; D gene unclear. The germline CDR1 and CDR2 sequences are MGHDK and SYGVNS. V lost 4 bases and J 1 base, leaving 10 bases between the germline ends. The CDR3 loop spans 14 amino acids. The CDR3 DNA reads TGTGCCAGCAGTGGCCGGGGTGTTAACTATGGCTACACCTTC. As protein: CASSGRGVNYGYTF.

This clonotype occurred a few times. The rearrangement joins TRBV10-2 to TRBJ2-7; D is possibly TRBD1 (5 bases). Germline V gene sequence: CDR1 WSHSY, CDR2 SAAADI. Trimming removed 8 bases from V and 5 bases from J, with 13 bases in between. The CDR3 contains 12 residues. The CDR3 spells CASAAGRHEQYF. The CDR3 DNA reads TGCGCCAGCGCTGCAGGGCGGCACGAGCAGTACTTC.

The chain employs TRBV7-2 and TRBJ2-3; 9 bases agree with TRBD2. The CDR3 length is 16 residues. Germline trimming cut 4 bases from V and 1 base from J; bases unmatched to any gene: 6. Germline V gives CDR1 SGHTA, CDR2 FQGNSA. The CDR3 protein is CASSSDRTSGTDTQYF. CDR3 bases: TGTGCCAGCAGCTCCGACCGGACTAGCGGCACAGATACGCAGTATTTT. The whole variable domain, filled in from reference TRBV7-2 and TRBJ2-3, reads GAGVSQSPSNKVTEKGKDVELRCDPISGHTALYWYRQSLGQGLEFLIYFQGNSAPDKSGLPSDRFSAERTGGSVSTLTIQRTQQEDSAVYLCASSSDRTSGTDTQYFGPGTRLTVL.

This clonotype was counted a few times. The chain combines TRBV19 with TRBJ2-1; TRBD2 might be the D (5 bases). V shed 5 bases and J shed 6 bases, with 11 bases lying between them. Germline CDR1 reads LNHDA; CDR2 reads SQIVND (reference sequence). This CDR3 is 13 amino acids long. Written as DNA, the CDR3 is TGTGCCAGTAGTGTGGCCGGGATCAATGAGCAGTTCTTC. The encoded protein is CASSVAGINEQFF. The variable domain in full, completed from reference TRBV19 and TRBJ2-1, reads DGGITQSPKYLFRKEGQNVTLSCEQNLNHDAMYWYRQDPGQGLRLIYYSQIVNDFQKGDIAEGYSVSREKKESFPLTVTSAQKNPTAFYLCASSVAGINEQFFGPGTRLTVL.

This clonotype was seen a handful of times. This chain joins TRBV5-1 and TRBJ2-3; D might be TRBD1 or TRBD2, each matching 6 bases. The germline V gene encodes CDR1 SGHRS and CDR2 YFSETQ. This CDR3 contains 16 residues. The ends were cut back, 4 bases at V and 4 bases at J, with 19 bases in the middle. The CDR3, as DNA: TGCGCCAGCAGCCTGGATGGTTTAAGGGGGGCAGATACGCAGTATTTT. Its translation is CASSLDGLRGADTQYF.

This clonotype appeared a few times. The rearrangement joins TRBV7-8 to TRBJ1-4; D might be TRBD1 (6 bases). The germline gives CDR1 SGHVS, CDR2 FQNEAQ. V lost 3 bases and J lost 5, with 13 bases in between. CDR3 size: 15 residues. The CDR3 loop reads CASSFDRTINEKLFF. In nucleotides, the CDR3 is TGTGCCAGCAGCTTTGACAGGACGATAAATGAAAAACTGTTTTTT.

The chain recombines TRBV20-1 with TRBJ1-6; D is possibly TRBD1 (6 bases). From germline, CDR1 is DFQATT and CDR2 SNEGSKA (reference sequence). The ends were cut back, 2 bases at V and 8 bases at J, with 16 bases in the middle. The CDR3 contains 15 residues. The CDR3 nucleotides read TGCAGTGCTAGAATAGGGGGTGTAGGGGATTCACCCCTCCACTTT. Translation gives CSARIGGVGDSPLHF.

The chain uses TRBV9 and TRBJ2-1, with TRBD2 identical over 13 bases. After removal of 4 bases from V and 8 bases from J, the junction contained 15 bases not matched to a gene. The CDR3 is made up of 18 amino acids. CDR1 is SGDLS, CDR2 YYNGEE, per germline. The CDR3 protein is CASSPRRGGLAGAHEQFF. CDR3 nucleotides: TGTGCCAGCAGCCCCAGACGAGGCGGACTAGCGGGAGCCCATGAGCAGTTCTTC.

This chain connects TRBV27 to TRBJ2-5; 9 nucleotides agree with TRBD1. The CDR3 is 15 amino acids. The germline gives CDR1 MNHEY, CDR2 SMNVEV (reference sequence). V gave up 6 bases and J gave up 4 bases; unmatched junction bases: 9. CDR3 coding DNA: TGTGCCAGCAGGTCCTCTTGGACAGGGGTAGAGACCCAGTACTTC. As protein: CASRSSWTGVETQYF.

The chain couples TRBV27 to TRBJ2-1; TRBD2 matches at 7 bases. The CDR3 spans 16 residues. The V segment lost 6 bases and the J segment 7 bases; nucleotides outside the gene matches: 15. Per the germline V gene, CDR1 is MNHEY and CDR2 is SMNVEV (reference sequence). The CDR3 DNA sequence: TGTGCCAGCAGGCTCGGCGGCGGGAGAGGGTTAAATGAGCAGTTCTTC. This codes for CASRLGGGRGLNEQFF.

The V call is TRBV9, the J call TRBJ1-3; D possibly corresponds to TRBD1 (6 bases). The CDR3 is made up of 14 amino acids. From germline, CDR1 is SGDLS and CDR2 YYNGEE. The germline V and J ends were trimmed by 0 bases and 4 bases, with 8 bases remaining between them. The CDR3 coding sequence is TGTGCCAGCAGCGTAGGCAGGGGAGGAAACACCATATATTTT. Protein sequence: CASSVGRGGNTIYF.

The chain has TRBV2 and TRBJ2-4; D possibly corresponds to TRBD1 (6 bases). Trimming removed 5 bases at V and 11 bases at J, with 13 bases between. The germline V gene has CDR1 SNHLY and CDR2 FYNNEI. There are 12 residues in the CDR3. The CDR3 is CASSHGTGLQYF. CDR3 DNA: TGTGCCAGCAGTCATGGTACAGGGCTTCAGTACTTC.

This clonotype was counted only a few times. The chain recombines TRBV5-1 with TRBJ2-5; D possibly corresponds to TRBD1 (6 bases). Trimming cost V 2 bases and J 4 bases, with 18 bases left between them. The CDR3 contains 16 residues. Germline V gene data show CDR1 as SGHRS and CDR2 as YFSETQ. CDR3 sequence: CASSFYGNGQTETQYF. DNA of the CDR3: TGCGCCAGCAGCTTCTACGGTAACGGACAGACAGAGACCCAGTACTTC.

This clonotype was counted a few times. The genes are TRBV12-3 or TRBV12-4 and TRBJ1-1, with D unclear. The CDR3 has 14 residues. Trimming cost V 6 bases and J 1 base, with 12 bases left between them. This CDR3 reads CASSLSLRNTEAFF. The CDR3 nucleotides are TGTGCCAGCAGCCTCTCCCTGCGGAACACTGAAGCTTTCTTT.

V gene TRBV10-3 combines with J gene TRBJ1-2, with 7 nucleotides matching TRBD1. The V gene end was trimmed by 4 bases and the J gene end by 2 bases; junction bases not matched to a gene: 13. The CDR3 sequence is 17 residues long. Looked up from germline, CDR1 is ENHRY and CDR2 is SYGVKD. CDR3 coding DNA: TGTGCCATCAGTGGCGGGGACAGTAGGCAGGGGAACTATGGCTACACCTTC. Translated, it gives CAISGGDSRQGNYGYTF.

The chain carries TRBV20-1 and TRBJ2-1; 15 nucleotides agree with TRBD2. Germline CDR1 reads DFQATT; CDR2 reads SNEGSKA (reference sequence). V trimming: 0 bases; J trimming: 9 bases; junction bases outside the gene matches: 3. The CDR3 loop spans 15 amino acids. CDR3 sequence reads: CSARDRTSGRAEQFF. In DNA form, the CDR3 reads TGCAGTGCTAGAGACCGGACTAGCGGGAGGGCTGAGCAGTTCTTC.

CDR3 sequence reads: CASSLELPNYGYTF. The DNA for the CDR3 is TGTGCCAGCAGCTTAGAACTCCCTAACTATGGCTACACCTTC. The chain carries TRBV7-8 and TRBJ1-2; unclear D gene. The V end lost 1 base, the J end lost 0 bases, and 6 bases lay between the germline ends. Germline-derived CDR1 and CDR2 are SGHVS and FQNEAQ. The CDR3 is 14 residues long.

This clonotype was seen only a few times. CDR3 in amino acids: CSVSGRGDTGELFF. The CDR3 DNA is TGCAGCGTTTCGGGGAGAGGAGACACCGGGGAGCTGTTTTTT. V and J are TRBV29-1 and TRBJ2-2; perhaps TRBD2 as D (5 bases). The CDR3 is 14 residues long. V was cut by 5 bases and J by 3 bases, with 13 bases left in between. The germline gives CDR1 SQVTM, CDR2 ANQGSEA.

This chain uses TRBV5-1 with TRBJ2-1; no firm D call. Trimming left V 5 bases short and J 5 bases short, with 14 bases between. The CDR3 totals 14 residues. The germline gives CDR1 SGHRS, CDR2 YFSETQ. The CDR3 reads CASRADSTDNEQFF. The DNA for the CDR3 is TGCGCCAGCAGAGCTGATTCCACCGACAATGAGCAGTTCTTC.